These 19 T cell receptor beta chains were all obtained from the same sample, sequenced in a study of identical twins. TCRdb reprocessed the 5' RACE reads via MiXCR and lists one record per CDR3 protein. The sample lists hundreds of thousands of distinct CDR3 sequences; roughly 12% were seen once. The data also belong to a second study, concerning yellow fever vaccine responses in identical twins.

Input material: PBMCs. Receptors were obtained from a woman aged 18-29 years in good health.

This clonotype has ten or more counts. In nucleotides, the CDR3 is TGTGCCAGCAGTTTAGAGGTTTCCAATCAGCCCCAGCATTTT. It translates to CASSLEVSNQPQHF. This chain connects TRBV12-3 or TRBV12-4 to TRBJ1-5; D call uncertain. Trimming stripped 1 base from V and 3 bases from J, with 7 bases between. The CDR3 length is 14 residues.

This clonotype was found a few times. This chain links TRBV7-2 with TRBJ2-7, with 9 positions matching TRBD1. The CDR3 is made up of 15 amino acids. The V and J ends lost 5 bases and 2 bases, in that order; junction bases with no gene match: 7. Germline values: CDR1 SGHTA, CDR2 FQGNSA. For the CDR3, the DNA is TGTGCCAGCAGCAGACGCGGGACAGGGACCTACGAGCAGTACTTC. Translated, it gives CASSRRGTGTYEQYF.

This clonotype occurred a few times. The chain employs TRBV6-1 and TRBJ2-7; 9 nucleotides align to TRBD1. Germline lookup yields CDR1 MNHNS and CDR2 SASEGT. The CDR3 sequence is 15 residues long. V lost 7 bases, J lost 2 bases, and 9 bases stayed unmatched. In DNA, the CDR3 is TGTGCCAGCACTGGGGACAGGGAGGGAACCTACGAGCAGTACGTC. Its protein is CASTGDREGTYEQYV.

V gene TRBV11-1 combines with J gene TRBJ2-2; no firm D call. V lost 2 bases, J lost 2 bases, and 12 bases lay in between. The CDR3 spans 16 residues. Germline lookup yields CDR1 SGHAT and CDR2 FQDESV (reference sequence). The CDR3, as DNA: TGTGCCAGCAGCTTAAACACCCACGTAAACACCGGGGAGCTGTTTTTT. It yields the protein CASSLNTHVNTGELFF.

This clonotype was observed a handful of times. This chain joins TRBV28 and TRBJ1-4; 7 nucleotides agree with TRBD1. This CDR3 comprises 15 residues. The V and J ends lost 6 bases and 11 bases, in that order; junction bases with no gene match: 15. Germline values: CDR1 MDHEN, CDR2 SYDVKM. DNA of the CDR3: TGTGCCAGCAGCCAGGGGACAGACCCTTCTCTCAAACTGTTTTTT. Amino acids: CASSQGTDPSLKLFF.

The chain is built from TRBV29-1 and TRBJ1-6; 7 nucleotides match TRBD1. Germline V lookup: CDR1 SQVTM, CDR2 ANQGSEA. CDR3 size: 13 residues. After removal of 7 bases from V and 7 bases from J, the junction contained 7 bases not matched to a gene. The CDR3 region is CSAALTGNSPLHF. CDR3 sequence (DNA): TGCAGCGCCGCCCTGACAGGGAATTCACCCCTCCACTTT.

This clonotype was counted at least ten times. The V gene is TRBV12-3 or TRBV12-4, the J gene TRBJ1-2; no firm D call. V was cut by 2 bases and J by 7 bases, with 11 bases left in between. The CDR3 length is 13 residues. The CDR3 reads CASSLTGVGGYTF. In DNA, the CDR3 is TGTGCCAGCAGTTTAACCGGGGTGGGTGGCTACACCTTC.

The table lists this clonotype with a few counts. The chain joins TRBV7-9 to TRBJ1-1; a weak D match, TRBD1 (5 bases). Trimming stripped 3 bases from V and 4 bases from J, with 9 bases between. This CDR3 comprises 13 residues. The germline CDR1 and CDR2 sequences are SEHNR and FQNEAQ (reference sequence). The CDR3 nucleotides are TGTGCCAGCAGCTTGAGGGGCGCCACTGAAGCTTTCTTT. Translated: CASSLRGATEAFF.

CDR3 sequence reads: CASSYYGGGGTDTQYF. CDR3 bases: TGTGCCAGCAGTTACTACGGGGGGGGTGGCACAGATACGCAGTATTTT. This chain connects TRBV6-2 or TRBV6-3 to TRBJ2-3, with 8 bases identical to TRBD2. The CDR3 has 16 residues. V gave up 1 base and J gave up 1 base; unmatched junction bases: 4. Per the germline V gene, CDR1 is MNHEY and CDR2 is SVGEGT.

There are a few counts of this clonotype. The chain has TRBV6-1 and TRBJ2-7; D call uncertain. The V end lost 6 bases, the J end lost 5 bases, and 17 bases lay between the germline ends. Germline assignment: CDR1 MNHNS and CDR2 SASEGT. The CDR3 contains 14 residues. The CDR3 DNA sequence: TGTGCCAGCAGGGTTACAGTACTTGTCAACGAGCAGTACGTC. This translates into CASRVTVLVNEQYV.

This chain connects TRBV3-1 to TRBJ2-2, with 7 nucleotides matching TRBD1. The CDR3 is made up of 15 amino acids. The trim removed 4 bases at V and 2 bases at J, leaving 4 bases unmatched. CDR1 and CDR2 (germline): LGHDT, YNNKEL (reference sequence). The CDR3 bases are TGTGCCAGCAGCCGCGGACAGGTCAACACCGGGGAGCTGTTTTTT. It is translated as CASSRGQVNTGELFF.

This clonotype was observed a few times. The CDR3 DNA is TGCAGTGCTAGATGGGGAGATCAGCCCCAGCATTTT. Translated: CSARWGDQPQHF. The genes are TRBV20-1 and TRBJ1-5, with D unclear. V shed 2 bases and J shed 5 bases, with 7 bases lying between them. From germline, CDR1 is DFQATT and CDR2 SNEGSKA (reference sequence). The CDR3 runs 12 residues.

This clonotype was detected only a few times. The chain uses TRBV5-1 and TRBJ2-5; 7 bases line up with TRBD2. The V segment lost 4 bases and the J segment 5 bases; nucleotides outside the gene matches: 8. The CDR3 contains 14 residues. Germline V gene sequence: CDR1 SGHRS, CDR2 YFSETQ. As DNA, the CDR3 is TGCGCCAGCAGCCCAGACGGGGGGTCGGAGACCCAGTACTTC. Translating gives CASSPDGGSETQYF.

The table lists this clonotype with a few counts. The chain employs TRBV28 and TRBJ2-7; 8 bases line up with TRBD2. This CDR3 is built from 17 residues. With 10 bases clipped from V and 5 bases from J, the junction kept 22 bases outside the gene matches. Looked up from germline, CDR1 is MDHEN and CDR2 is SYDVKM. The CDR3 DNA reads TGTGCCACCCTACCGATTCTTGGGCGGGAGGAATCCCACGAGCAGTACTTC. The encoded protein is CATLPILGREESHEQYF.

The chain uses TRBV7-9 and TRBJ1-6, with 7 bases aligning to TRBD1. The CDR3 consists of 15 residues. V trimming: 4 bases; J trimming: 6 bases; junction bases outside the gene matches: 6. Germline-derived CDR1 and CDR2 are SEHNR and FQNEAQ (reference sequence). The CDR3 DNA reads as TGTGCCAGCAGCTCAGCCGGGACAGTTAATTCACCCCTCCACTTT. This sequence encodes CASSSAGTVNSPLHF.

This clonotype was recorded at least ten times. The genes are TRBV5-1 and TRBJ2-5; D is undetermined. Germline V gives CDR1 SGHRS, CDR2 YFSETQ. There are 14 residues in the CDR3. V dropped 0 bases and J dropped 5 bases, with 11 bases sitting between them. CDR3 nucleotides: TGCGCCAGCAGCTTGGCCTCAGTCCAGGAGACCCAGTACTTC. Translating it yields CASSLASVQETQYF. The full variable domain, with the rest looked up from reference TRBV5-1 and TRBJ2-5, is KAGVTQTPRYLIKTRGQQVTLSCSPISGHRSVSWYQQTPGQGLQFLFEYFSETQRNKGNFPGRFSGRQFSNSRSEMNVSTLELGDSALYLCASSLASVQETQYFGPGTRLLVL.

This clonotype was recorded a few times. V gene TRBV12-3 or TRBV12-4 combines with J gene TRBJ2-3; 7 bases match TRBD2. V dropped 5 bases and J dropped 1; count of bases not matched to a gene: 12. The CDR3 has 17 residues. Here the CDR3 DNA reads TGTGCCAGCAGTAGCCTGACTAGCCTAAAGGGCACAGATACGCAGTATTTT. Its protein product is CASSSLTSLKGTDTQYF.

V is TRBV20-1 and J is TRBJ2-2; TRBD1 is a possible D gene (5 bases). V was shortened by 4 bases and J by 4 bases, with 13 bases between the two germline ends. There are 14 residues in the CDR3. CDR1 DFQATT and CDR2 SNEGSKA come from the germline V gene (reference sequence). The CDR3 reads CSATLDTSTGELFF. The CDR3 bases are TGCAGTGCTACCTTGGACACCTCCACCGGGGAGCTGTTTTTT.

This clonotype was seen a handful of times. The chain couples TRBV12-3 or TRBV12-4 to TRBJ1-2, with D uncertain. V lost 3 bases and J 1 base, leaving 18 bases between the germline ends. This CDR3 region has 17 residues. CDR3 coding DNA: TGTGCCAGCAGTTTCCGGGAATCAGCTGGGCGTAACTATGGCTACACCTTC. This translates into CASSFRESAGRNYGYTF.